These T cell receptor beta chains were read from a single sample in a study of siplizumab effects on memory and regulatory T cells. Assay used: immunoSEQ multiplex PCR; TCRdb lists only in-frame clones, some missing. The repertoire holds 90,000 to 120,000 clones, roughly 93% seen once, with roughly 0.64% in the top ten. Sample: Tregs sorted from blood. Receptors were obtained from a human donor in good health. Both conserved end residues are part of each CDR3. A D gene is named only where the DNA matches it firmly. Size is stated for part of the rows, as once, few or many counts, or as a class when the clone is expanded.

clone size	D gene	V gene	J gene	CDR3 protein	CDR3 DNA
once	TRBD1	TRBV7-9	TRBJ1-5	CASSRTGDSNQPQHF	TGTGCCAGCAGCCGGACAGGTGATAGCAATCAGCCCCAGCATTTT
.	TRBD1	TRBV7-8	TRBJ1-2	CASSLFSLGLRTGLSYGYTF	TGTGCCAGCAGCTTATTTTCTTTAGGACTGAGGACAGGGCTGTCCTATGGCTACACCTTC
.	TRBD1	TRBV29-1	TRBJ1-5	CSVAGGGQGMQPQHF	TGCAGCGTCGCCGGGGGAGGACAGGGGATGCAGCCCCAGCATTTT
few	TRBD2	TRBV5-1	TRBJ2-5	CASSPGLAGEETQYF	TGCGCCAGCAGCCCGGGACTAGCGGGGGAAGAGACCCAGTACTTC
.	.	TRBV7-3	TRBJ2-3	CASSPQGLSTDTQYF	TGTGCCAGCAGCCCGCAGGGGTTAAGCACAGATACGCAGTATTTT
.	TRBD1	TRBV7-9	TRBJ1-1	CASSPRGTGNTEAFF	TGTGCCAGCAGCCCTAGAGGGACAGGAAACACTGAAGCTTTCTTT
.	.	TRBV7-3	TRBJ2-2	CASSLRPVRSGGELFF	TGTGCCAGCAGCTTAAGACCCGTCCGTAGTGGTGGGGAGCTGTTTTTT
.	TRBD1	TRBV5-1	TRBJ1-6	CASTATGKNSPLHF	TGCGCCAGCACCGCGACAGGGAAAAATTCACCCCTCCACTTT
.	TRBD2	TRBV18	TRBJ2-3	CASSPEGLARTDTQYF	TGTGCCAGCTCACCAGAGGGACTAGCGCGCACAGATACGCAGTATTTT
.	.	TRBV30	TRBJ2-7	CACDHLGGSSYEQYF	TGTGCCTGCGATCACTTAGGCGGTAGCTCCTACGAGCAGTACTTC
.	TRBD1	TRBV5-1	TRBJ2-3	CASSFGQGRVTDTQYF	TGCGCCAGCAGTTTCGGACAGGGTCGGGTCACAGATACGCAGTATTTT
.	.	TRBV30	TRBJ1-1	CACPSRPPNTEAFF	TGTGCCTGTCCCAGCAGACCCCCGAACACTGAAGCTTTCTTT
.	.	TRBV6-6	TRBJ1-3	CASSLTGLTPIYF	TGTGCCAGCAGTTTAACAGGGTTGACACCCATATATTTT
.	TRBD1	TRBV18	TRBJ1-1	CASSPRQGWAFF	TGTGCCAGCTCACCGAGACAGGGCTGGGCTTTCTTT
once	.	TRBV29-1	TRBJ1-2	CSVGGWEGYTF	TGCAGCGTTGGCGGGTGGGAAGGCTACACCTTC
.	.	TRBV10-3	TRBJ1-1	CATSVGGTEAFF	TGTGCCACCTCCGTGGGGGGCACTGAAGCTTTCTTT
.	.	TRBV6-5	TRBJ1-6	CASSSLDTNSPLHF	TGTGCCAGCAGTTCCCTGGACACCAATTCGCCCCTCCACTTT
few	.	TRBV30	TRBJ1-6	CAWSVGTSDLHF	TGTGCCTGGAGTGTAGGGACAAGTGACCTCCACTTT
.	TRBD1	TRBV6-6	TRBJ1-2	CASLPGQGGGYTF	TGTGCCAGCTTACCGGGACAGGGCGGCGGCTACACCTTC
.	.	TRBV27	TRBJ2-7	CASSLSRQGRSYEQYF	TGTGCCAGCAGTTTATCGAGGCAGGGTAGGTCCTACGAGCAGTACTTC
.	TRBD2	TRBV4-2	TRBJ2-7	CASSLGTSGTYEQYF	TGTGCCAGCAGCCTAGGGACTAGCGGGACCTACGAGCAGTACTTC
.	.	TRBV7-9	TRBJ2-7	CASSLPSLYEQYF	TGTGCCAGCAGCCTCCCTTCCCTCTACGAGCAGTACTTC
.	.	TRBV5-1	TRBJ2-4	CASSLEGVHIQYF	TGCGCCAGCAGCTTGGAAGGGGTGCACATTCAGTACTTC
.	TRBD1	TRBV19	TRBJ2-3	CASSAGQGLSTDTQYF	TGTGCCAGTAGTGCGGGACAGGGGCTTAGCACAGATACGCAGTATTTT
.	.	TRBV6-5	TRBJ1-2	CASSYGPDFYGYTF	TGTGCCAGCAGTTACGGGCCGGACTTCTATGGCTACACCTTC
.	TRBD1	TRBV7-7	TRBJ1-4	CASSRRTGGGEKLFF	TGTGCTAGCAGCAGACGGACAGGGGGAGGTGAAAAACTGTTTTTT
.	.	TRBV19	TRBJ1-1	CASWRRVGRTEAFF	TGTGCCAGTTGGAGGAGGGTTGGTCGAACTGAAGCTTTCTTT
.	TRBD2	TRBV9	TRBJ2-2	CASSVGLAGGTGELFF	TGTGCCAGCAGCGTAGGACTAGCGGGAGGGACCGGGGAGCTGTTTTTT
.	.	TRBV11-3	TRBJ2-1	CASSSGTGFDNEQFF	TGTGCCAGCAGCTCTGGGACGGGGTTTGACAATGAGCAGTTCTTC
once	.	TRBV29-1	TRBJ2-1	CSVAGGTYNEQFF	TGCAGCGTGGCCGGAGGAACCTACAATGAGCAGTTCTTC
.	.	TRBV5-1	TRBJ2-5	CASSPNRNQETQYF	TGCGCCAGCAGCCCTAATAGGAACCAAGAGACCCAGTACTTC
.	TRBD1	TRBV4-3	TRBJ2-5	CASSRSGTGAQETQYF	TGCGCCAGCAGTCGTTCCGGGACAGGGGCACAAGAGACCCAGTACTTC
.	.	TRBV15	TRBJ1-4	CATSTGSRYEKLFF	TGTGCCACCAGCACGGGGTCAAGATATGAAAAACTGTTTTTT
.	TRBD2	TRBV5-1	TRBJ2-7	CASSTGLGTSREQYF	TGCGCCAGCAGCACGGGACTCGGGACTAGCCGCGAGCAGTACTTC
.	.	TRBV6-5	TRBJ2-1	CASSFFQHNEQFF	TGTGCCAGCAGTTTTTTCCAGCACAATGAGCAGTTCTTC
.	TRBD1	TRBV27	TRBJ2-1	CASDPWDRVPDNEQFF	TGTGCCAGCGACCCATGGGACAGGGTACCAGACAATGAGCAGTTCTTC
.	TRBD2	TRBV11-2	TRBJ2-7	CASSFGTSSYEQYF	TGTGCCAGCAGCTTCGGGACTAGCTCCTACGAGCAGTACTTC
.	.	TRBV20-1	TRBJ2-5	CSARRETQYF	TGCAGTGCTAGACGGGAGACCCAGTACTTC
.	TRBD1	TRBV5-5	TRBJ1-1	CASSLWTGGTEAFF	TGTGCCAGCAGCTTGTGGACAGGGGGCACTGAAGCTTTCTTT
.	.	TRBV6-1	TRBJ1-5	CASSGYGGQPQHF	TGTGCCAGCAGTGGCTACGGGGGTCAGCCCCAGCATTTT